This T cell receptor beta chain originates from a study of a mutant IDH1 vaccine in newly diagnosed glioma. Study in general: Visit timing is recorded as week 35 for V12 and week 47 for V13. Notes on the study in general: Most patients, roughly 92%, showed vaccine-induced immune responses. Pseudoprogression seemed unrelated to changes in top peripheral T cell clonotypes.

Time point here: week 35, safety follow-up. Doses consisted of 300 ug of mutant IDH1 20-mer peptide each, paired with topical imiquimod. Produced via immunoSEQ multiplex PCR; TCRdb's table is partial and in-frame only. The data hold tens of thousands of clones, with roughly 80% observed a single time. This clone appeared once. Its antigen remains unidentified. J lost 7 bases, V lost 9 bases, and 12 bases had no gene match. The CDR3 runs 14 residues. Germline CDR1 reads SGHNT; CDR2 reads YYREEE (reference sequence). J is TRBJ2-1 and V is TRBV5-4, with TRBD2 matching 8 bases. The sample was PBMCs, taken from a glioma patient whose treatment included an IDH1 peptide vaccine. This TCR was recovered from a woman aged 18-29 years with glioma. The CDR3 sequence: CAMLAGGAGNEQFF. CDR3 nucleotides: TGTGCCATGCTAGCCGGGGGGGCTGGGAATGAGCAGTTCTTC.